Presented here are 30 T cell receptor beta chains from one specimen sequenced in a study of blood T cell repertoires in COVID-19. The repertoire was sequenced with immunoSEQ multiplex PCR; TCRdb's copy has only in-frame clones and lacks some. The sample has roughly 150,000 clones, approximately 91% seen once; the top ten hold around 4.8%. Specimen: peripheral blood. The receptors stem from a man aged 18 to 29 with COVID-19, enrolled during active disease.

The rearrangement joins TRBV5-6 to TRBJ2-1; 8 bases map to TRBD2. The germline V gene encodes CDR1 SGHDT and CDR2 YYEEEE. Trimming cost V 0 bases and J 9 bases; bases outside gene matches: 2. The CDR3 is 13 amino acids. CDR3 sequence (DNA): TGTGCCAGCAGCTTGGGGACTAGCATTGAGCAGTTCTTC. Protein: CASSLGTSIEQFF. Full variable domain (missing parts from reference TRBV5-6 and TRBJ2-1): DAGVTQSPTHLIKTRGQQVTLRCSPKSGHDTVSWYQQALGQGPQFIFQYYEEEERQRGNFPDRFSGHQFPNYSSELNVNALLLGDSALYLCASSLGTSIEQFFGPGTRLTVL.

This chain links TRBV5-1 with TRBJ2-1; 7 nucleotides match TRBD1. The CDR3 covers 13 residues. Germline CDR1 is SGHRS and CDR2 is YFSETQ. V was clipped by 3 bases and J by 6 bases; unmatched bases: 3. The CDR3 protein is CASSWDSLNEQFF. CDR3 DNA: TGCGCCAGCAGCTGGGACAGCCTCAATGAGCAGTTCTTC.

For the CDR3, the DNA is TGTGCCAGCAGCTTGGCCCCGGGGTGGTACGAGCAGTACTTC. It yields the protein CASSLAPGWYEQYF. The chain has TRBV5-6 and TRBJ2-7; a weak D match, TRBD2 (5 bases). The CDR3 is made up of 14 amino acids. With 0 bases removed from V and 4 bases from J, the gap between germline ends came to 11 bases. Germline lookup yields CDR1 SGHDT and CDR2 YYEEEE.

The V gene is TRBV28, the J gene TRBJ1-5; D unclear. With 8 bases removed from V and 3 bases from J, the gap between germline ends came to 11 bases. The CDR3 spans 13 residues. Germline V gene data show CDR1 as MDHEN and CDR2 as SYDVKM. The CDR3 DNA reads TGTGCCAGCGGATGGCACTACAATCAGCCCCAGCATTTT. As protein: CASGWHYNQPQHF. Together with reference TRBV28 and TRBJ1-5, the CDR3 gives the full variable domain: DVKVTQSSRYLVKRTGEKVFLECVQDMDHENMFWYRQDPGLGLRLIYFSYDVKMKEKGDIPEGYSVSREKKERFSLILESASTNQTSMYLCASGWHYNQPQHFGDGTRLSIL.

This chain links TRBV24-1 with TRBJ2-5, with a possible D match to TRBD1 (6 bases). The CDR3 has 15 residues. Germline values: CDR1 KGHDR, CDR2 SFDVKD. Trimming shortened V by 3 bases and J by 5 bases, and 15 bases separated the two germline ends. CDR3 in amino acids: CATSDPPGGAETQYF. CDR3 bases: TGTGCCACCAGTGATCCACCTGGGGGCGCGGAGACCCAGTACTTC.

CDR3 amino acids: CASRPMGAGYEQYF. CDR3 DNA sequence: TGTGCCAGCCGCCCCATGGGAGCGGGCTACGAGCAGTACTTC. The V gene is TRBV28, the J gene TRBJ2-7; perhaps TRBD2 as D (6 bases). V lost 8 bases, J lost 3 bases, and 17 bases lay in between. The V gene's germline CDR1 is MDHEN and CDR2 SYDVKM. This CDR3 region has 14 residues.

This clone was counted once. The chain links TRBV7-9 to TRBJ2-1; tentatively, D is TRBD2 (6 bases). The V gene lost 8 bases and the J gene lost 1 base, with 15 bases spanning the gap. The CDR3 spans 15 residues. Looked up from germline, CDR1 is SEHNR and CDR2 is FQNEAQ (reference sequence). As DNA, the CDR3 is TGTGCCAGCTCCCCTGGGGGGAGGTCCTACAATGAGCAGTTCTTC. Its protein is CASSPGGRSYNEQFF. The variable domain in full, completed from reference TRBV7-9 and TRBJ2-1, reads DTGVSQNPRHKITKRGQNVTFRCDPISEHNRLYWYRQTLGQGPEFLTYFQNEAQLEKSRLLSDRFSAERPKGSFSTLEIQRTEQGDSAMYLCASSPGGRSYNEQFFGPGTRLTVL.

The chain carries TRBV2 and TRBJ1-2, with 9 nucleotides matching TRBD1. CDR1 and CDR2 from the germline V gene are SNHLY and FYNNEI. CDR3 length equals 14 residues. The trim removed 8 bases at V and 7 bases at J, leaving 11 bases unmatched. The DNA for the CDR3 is TGTGCCAGCTCGTTGGACAGGGGCGCGGTTGGCTACACCTTC. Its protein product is CASSLDRGAVGYTF.

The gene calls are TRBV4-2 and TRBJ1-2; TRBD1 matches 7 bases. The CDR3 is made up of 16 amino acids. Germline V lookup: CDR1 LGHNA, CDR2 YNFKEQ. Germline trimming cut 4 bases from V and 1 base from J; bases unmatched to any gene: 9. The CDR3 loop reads CASSPPAGGLNYGYTF. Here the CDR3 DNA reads TGTGCCAGCAGCCCCCCGGCAGGGGGACTTAACTATGGCTACACCTTC.

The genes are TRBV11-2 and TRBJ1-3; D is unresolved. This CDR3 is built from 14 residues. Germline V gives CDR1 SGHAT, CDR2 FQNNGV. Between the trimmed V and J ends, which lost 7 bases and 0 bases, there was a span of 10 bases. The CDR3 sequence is CASTAGFSGNTIYF. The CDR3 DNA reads TGTGCCAGCACGGCCGGGTTCTCTGGAAACACCATATATTTT.

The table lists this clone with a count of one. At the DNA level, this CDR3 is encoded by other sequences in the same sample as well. The CDR3 loop reads CAISESGLAGVYEQYF. The CDR3 DNA reads as TGTGCCATCAGTGAGTCGGGACTAGCGGGGGTCTACGAGCAGTACTTC. The J gene is TRBJ2-7, the V gene TRBV10-3; TRBD2 matches 14 bases. This CDR3 has 16 residues. Germline CDR1 is ENHRY and CDR2 is SYGVKD. The trim removed 0 bases at V and 3 bases at J, leaving 1 base unmatched.

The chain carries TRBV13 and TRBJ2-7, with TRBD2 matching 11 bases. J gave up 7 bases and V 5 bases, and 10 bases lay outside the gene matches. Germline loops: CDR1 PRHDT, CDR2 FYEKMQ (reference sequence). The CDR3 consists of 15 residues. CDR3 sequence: CASSPALAGVWEQYF. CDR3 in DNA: TGTGCCAGCAGCCCAGCACTAGCGGGAGTGTGGGAGCAGTACTTC.

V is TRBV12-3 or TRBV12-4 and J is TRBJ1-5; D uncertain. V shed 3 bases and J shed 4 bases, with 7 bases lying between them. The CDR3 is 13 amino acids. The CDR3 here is CASSFSVNQPQHF. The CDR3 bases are TGTGCCAGCAGTTTCTCCGTGAATCAGCCCCAGCATTTT.

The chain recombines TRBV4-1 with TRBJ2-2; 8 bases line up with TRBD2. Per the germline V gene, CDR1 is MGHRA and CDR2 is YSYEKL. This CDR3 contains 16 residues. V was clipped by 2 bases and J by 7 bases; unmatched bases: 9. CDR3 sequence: CASSQYGRALGGELFF. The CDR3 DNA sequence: TGCGCCAGCAGCCAATACGGGAGGGCCCTCGGCGGGGAGCTGTTTTTT.

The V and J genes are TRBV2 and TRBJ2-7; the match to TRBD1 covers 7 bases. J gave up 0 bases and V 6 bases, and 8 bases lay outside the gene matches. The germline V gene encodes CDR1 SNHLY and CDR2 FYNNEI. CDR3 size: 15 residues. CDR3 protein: CASSRDRRSSYEQYF. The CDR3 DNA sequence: TGTGCCAGCAGCCGGGACAGACGGAGCTCCTACGAGCAGTACTTC.

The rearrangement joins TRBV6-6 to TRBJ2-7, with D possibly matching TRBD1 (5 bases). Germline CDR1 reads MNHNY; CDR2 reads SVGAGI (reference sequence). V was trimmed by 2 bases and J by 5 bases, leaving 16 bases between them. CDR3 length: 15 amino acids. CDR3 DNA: TGTGCCAGCAGTTACCAGGGCCAGAGGACACACGAGCAGTACTTC. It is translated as CASSYQGQRTHEQYF.

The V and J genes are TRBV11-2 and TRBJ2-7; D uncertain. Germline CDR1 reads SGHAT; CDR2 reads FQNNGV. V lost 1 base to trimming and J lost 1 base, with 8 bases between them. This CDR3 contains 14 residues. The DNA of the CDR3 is TGTGCCAGCAGCTTAGCCTCACAGTCCTACGAGCAGTACTTC. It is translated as CASSLASQSYEQYF.

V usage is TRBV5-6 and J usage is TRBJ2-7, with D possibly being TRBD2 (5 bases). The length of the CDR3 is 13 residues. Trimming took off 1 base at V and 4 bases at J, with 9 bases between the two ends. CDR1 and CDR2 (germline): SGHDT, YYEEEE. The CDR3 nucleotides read TGTGCCAGCAGCTTGCGGCGGGTGTACGAGCAGTACTTC. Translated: CASSLRRVYEQYF.

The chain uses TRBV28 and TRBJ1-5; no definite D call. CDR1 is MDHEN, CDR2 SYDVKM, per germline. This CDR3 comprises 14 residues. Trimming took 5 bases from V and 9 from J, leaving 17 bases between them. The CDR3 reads CASSRAGSSPPQHF. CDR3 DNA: TGTGCCAGCAGTCGTGCGGGGAGTAGCCCGCCCCAGCATTTT. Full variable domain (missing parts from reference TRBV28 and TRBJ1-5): DVKVTQSSRYLVKRTGEKVFLECVQDMDHENMFWYRQDPGLGLRLIYFSYDVKMKEKGDIPEGYSVSREKKERFSLILESASTNQTSMYLCASSRAGSSPPQHFGDGTRLSIL.

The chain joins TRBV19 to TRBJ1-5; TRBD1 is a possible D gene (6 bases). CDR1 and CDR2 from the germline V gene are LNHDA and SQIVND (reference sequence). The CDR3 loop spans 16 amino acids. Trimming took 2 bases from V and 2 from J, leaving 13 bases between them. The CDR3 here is CASSILSRGGNQPQHF. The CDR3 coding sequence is TGTGCCAGTAGTATATTAAGCAGGGGAGGCAATCAGCCCCAGCATTTT.

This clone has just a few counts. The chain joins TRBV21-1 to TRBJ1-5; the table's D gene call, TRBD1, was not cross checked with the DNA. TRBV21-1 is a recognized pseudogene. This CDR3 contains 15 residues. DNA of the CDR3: TGTGCCAGCAGCAAAGATCAGGGCCGGAATCAGCCCCAGCATTTT. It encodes CASSKDQGRNQPQHF.

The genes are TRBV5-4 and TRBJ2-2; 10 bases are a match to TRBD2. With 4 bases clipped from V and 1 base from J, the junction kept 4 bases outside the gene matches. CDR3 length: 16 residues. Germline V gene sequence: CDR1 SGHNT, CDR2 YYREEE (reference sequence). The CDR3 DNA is TGTGCCAGCAGCCCTCGGACTAGCGGGAACACCGGGGAGCTGTTTTTT. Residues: CASSPRTSGNTGELFF.

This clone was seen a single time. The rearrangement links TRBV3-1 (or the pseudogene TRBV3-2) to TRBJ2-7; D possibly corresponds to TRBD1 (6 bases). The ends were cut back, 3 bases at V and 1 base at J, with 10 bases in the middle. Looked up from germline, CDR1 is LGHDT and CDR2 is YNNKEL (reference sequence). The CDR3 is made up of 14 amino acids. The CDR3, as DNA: TGTGCCAGCAGCCACAGGGGCGGGTCCTACGAGCAGTACTTC. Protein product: CASSHRGGSYEQYF.

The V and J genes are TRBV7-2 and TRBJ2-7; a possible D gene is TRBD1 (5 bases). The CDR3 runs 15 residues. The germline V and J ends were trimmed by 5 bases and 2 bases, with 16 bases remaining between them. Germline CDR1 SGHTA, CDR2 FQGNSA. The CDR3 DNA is TGTGCCAGCAGCGCGGACACCATAGGACCCTACGAGCAGTACTTC. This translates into CASSADTIGPYEQYF.

CDR3 nucleotides: TGTGCCAGCCCGGGACAGGGGGCGTGGGATACGCAGTATTTT. It yields the protein CASPGQGAWDTQYF. The chain couples TRBV2 to TRBJ2-3, with 12 bases that match TRBD1. The V segment lost 8 bases and the J segment 6 bases; nucleotides outside the gene matches: 6. CDR3 length: 14 residues. Germline CDR1 is SNHLY and CDR2 is FYNNEI.

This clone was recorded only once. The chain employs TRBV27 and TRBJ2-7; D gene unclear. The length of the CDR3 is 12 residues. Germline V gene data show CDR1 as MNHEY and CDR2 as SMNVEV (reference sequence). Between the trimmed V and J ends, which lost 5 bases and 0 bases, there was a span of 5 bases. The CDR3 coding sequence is TGTGCCAGCAGTACAAACTCCTACGAGCAGTACTTC. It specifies CASSTNSYEQYF.

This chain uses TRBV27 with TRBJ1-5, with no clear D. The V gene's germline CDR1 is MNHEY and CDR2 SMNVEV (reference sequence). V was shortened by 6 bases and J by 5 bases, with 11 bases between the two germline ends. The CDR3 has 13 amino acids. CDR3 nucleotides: TGTGCCAGCAGCCCACTTCCATATCAGCCCCAGCATTTT. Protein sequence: CASSPLPYQPQHF.

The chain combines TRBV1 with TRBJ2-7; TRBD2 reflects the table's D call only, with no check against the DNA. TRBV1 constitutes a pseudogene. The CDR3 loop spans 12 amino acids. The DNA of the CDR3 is TGCACCAGCAGCCAGGGGACTAGCGGGAGGGACTTC. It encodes CTSSQGTSGRDF.

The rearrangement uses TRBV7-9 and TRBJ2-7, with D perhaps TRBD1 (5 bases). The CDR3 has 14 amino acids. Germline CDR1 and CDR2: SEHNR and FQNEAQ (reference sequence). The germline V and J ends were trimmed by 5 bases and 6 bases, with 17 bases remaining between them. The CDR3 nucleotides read TGTGCCAGCAGCCCCCCGGTCGGTAGGGGCGAGCAGTACTTC. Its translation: CASSPPVGRGEQYF.

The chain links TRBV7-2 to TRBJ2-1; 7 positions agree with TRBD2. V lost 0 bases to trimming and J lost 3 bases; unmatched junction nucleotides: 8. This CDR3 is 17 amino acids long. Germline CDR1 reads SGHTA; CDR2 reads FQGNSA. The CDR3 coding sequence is TGTGCCAGCAGCTTAGCGGTATCTAGCGGATACTACAATGAGCAGTTCTTC. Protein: CASSLAVSSGYYNEQFF. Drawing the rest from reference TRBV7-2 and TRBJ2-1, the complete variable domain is GAGVSQSPSNKVTEKGKDVELRCDPISGHTALYWYRQSLGQGLEFLIYFQGNSAPDKSGLPSDRFSAERTGGSVSTLTIQRTQQEDSAVYLCASSLAVSSGYYNEQFFGPGTRLTVL.